This TCR beta chain emerged from a study of identical twins. Each cDNA held unique molecular identifiers, and template switching gave it a universal primer site. TCRdb re-analysed the 5' RACE reads in MiXCR, keeping a single row per CDR3 protein. The table shows about 920,000 distinct CDR3 sequences, with 9% to 15% occurring only once. V was shortened by 0 bases and J by 3 bases, with 16 bases between the two germline ends. The CDR3 spans 16 residues. From germline, CDR1 is SGHRS and CDR2 YFSETQ. Every one of the donors was a healthy Caucasian. These data were also reused for a study on yellow fever vaccine responses in identical twins.

Sequenced sample: PBMCs. The chain employs TRBV5-1 and TRBJ2-7, with D tentatively TRBD1 or TRBD2 (5 bases each). This TCR came from a woman in her late teens or twenties in good health. CDR3 sequence (DNA): TGCGCCAGCAGCTTGGACCCAGGGCTTGGGGGCTACGAGCAGTACTTC. Translating gives CASSLDPGLGGYEQYF.